What follows is one T cell receptor beta chain and its context. Its matching antigen is unknown. 60 Vbeta and 13 Jbeta primers were used in PCR. Here immunoSEQ multiplex PCR was the method, and the copy in TCRdb shows in-frame clones only, minus some. The data contain over 75,000 clones, 82% of them singletons. The sample originates from a study of cytomegalovirus exposure and HLA in healthy donors. Study-level points and caveats: Clonal expansion was found to be greater in HLA-associated TCR beta chains than in equally common others in a later analysis. In a later analysis, TCR beta V- and J-gene trimming showed a link to a missense DCLRE1C variant. The records held CMV serostatus as the only immune exposure information. Presence/absence results assume similar sequencing depth per donor, which may not hold.

Looked up from germline, CDR1 is SGHAT and CDR2 is FQNNGV. V shed 1 base and J shed 4 bases, with 4 bases lying between them. This CDR3 has 13 amino acids. The sequenced material came from PBMCs. The rearrangement uses TRBV11-2 and TRBJ2-2; D ambiguous. This TCR came from a man between 25 and 39 years old in good health and CMV-seropositive. The CDR3 coding sequence is TGTGCCAGCAGCTTAGGGCTCACCGGGGAGCTGTTTTTT. Protein product: CASSLGLTGELFF.